This T cell receptor (beta chain) is from a study of molecular identifiers for immune sequencing clone quantification. Across the study: Replicate runs used RNA from about 20,000 or 100,000 naive CD8 cells, which was split five ways into aliquots, and four of those aliquots were then sequenced.

Isolation of naive CD8 T cells was achieved by sorting on a CD8+CD4-CCR7+CD45RA+ phenotype. Looked up from germline, CDR1 is SGDLS and CDR2 is YYNGEE. There are 15 residues in the CDR3. Study-level results: Sizes of clones that are highly expanded could be underestimated (if identical TCR molecules share a barcode).

Notes on this clonotype: Its antigen is unknown. Germline is not matched at one junction end, which may reflect a read error.

TCRdb fed the PCR reads into MiXCR, producing one record per CDR3 protein. The profile shows 90,000 to 120,000 distinct CDR3 sequences, over 30% of them singletons. The rearrangement links TRBV9 to TRBJ1-5, with D perhaps TRBD1 (5 bases). Sequencing was done on a sample of naive CD8+ T cells from blood, with Jurkat cell RNA spiked in. Subset indicated: FACS-sorted CD8+CD4-CCR7+CD45RA+ naive T cells. This sequence was found in a human donor in good health. Some libraries in this study had Jurkat cell RNA spiked in. CDR3: CASSVGGVANQPQQF. As DNA, the CDR3 is TGTGCCAGCAGCGTAGGAGGGGTGGCCAATCAGCCCCAGCAATTT. The full variable domain, completed using reference TRBV9 and TRBJ1-5, is DSGVTQTPKHLITATGQRVTLRCSPRSGDLSVYWYQQSLDQGLQFLIQYYNGEERAKGNILERFSAQQFPDLHSELNLSSLELGDSALYFCASSVGGVANQPQQFGDGTRLSIL.